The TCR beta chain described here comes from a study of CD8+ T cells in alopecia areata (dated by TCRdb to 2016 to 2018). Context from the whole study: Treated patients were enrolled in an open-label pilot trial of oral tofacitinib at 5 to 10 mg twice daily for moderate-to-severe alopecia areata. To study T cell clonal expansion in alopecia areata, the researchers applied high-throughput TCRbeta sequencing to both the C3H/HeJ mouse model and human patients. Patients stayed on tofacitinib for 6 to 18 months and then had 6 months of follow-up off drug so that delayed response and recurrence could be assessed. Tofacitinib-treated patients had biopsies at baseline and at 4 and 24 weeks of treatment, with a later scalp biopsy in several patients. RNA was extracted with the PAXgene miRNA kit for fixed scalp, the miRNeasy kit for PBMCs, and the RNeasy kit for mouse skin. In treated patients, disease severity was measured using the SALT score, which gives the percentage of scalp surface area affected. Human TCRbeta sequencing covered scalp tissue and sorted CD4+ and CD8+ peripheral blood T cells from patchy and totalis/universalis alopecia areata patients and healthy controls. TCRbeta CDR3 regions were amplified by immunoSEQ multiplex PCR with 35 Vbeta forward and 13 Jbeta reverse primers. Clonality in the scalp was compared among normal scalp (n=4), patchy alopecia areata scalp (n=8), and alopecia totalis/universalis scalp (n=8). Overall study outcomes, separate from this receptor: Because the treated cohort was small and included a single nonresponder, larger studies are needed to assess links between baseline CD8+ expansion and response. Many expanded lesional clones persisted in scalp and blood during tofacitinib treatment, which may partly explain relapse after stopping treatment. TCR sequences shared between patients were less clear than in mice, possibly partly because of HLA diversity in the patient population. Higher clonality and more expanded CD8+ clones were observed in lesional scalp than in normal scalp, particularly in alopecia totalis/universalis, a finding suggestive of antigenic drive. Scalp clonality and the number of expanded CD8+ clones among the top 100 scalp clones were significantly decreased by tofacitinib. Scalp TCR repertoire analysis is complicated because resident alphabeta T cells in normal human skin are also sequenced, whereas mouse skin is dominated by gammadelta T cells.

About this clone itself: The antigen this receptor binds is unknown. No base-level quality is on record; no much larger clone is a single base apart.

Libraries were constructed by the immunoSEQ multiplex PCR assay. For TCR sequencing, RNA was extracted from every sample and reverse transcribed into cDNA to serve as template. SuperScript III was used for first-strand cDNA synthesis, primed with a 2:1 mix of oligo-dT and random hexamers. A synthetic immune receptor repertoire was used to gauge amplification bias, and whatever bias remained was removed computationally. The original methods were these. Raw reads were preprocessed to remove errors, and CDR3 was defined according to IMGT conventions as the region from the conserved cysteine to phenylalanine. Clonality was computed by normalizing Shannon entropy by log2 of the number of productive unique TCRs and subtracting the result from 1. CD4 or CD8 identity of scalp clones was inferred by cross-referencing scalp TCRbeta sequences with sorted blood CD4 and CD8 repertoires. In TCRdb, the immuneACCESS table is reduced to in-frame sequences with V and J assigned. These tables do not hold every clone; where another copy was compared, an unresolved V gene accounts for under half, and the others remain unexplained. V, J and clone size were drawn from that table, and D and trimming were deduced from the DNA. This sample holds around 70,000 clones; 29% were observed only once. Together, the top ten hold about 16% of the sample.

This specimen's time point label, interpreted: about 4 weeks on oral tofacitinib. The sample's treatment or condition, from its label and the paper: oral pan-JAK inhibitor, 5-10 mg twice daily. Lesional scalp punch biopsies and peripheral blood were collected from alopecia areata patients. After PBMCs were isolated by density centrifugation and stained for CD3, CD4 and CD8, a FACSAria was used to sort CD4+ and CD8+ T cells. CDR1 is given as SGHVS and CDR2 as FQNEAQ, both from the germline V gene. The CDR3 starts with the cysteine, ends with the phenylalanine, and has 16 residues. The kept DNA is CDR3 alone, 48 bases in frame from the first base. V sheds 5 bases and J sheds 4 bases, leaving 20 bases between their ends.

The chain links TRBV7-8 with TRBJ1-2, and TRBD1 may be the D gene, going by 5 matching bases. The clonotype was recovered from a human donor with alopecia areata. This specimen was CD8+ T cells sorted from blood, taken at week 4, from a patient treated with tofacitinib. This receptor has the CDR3 CASSTNPTGGSYGYTF. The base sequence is TGTGCCAGCAGCACCAACCCGACCGGGGGAAGCTATGGCTACACCTTC.